The 21 T cell receptor beta chains given below trace back to one sample, sequenced in a study of T cell clonotyping in hematopoietic cell transplantation. Time point described: recipient sample about 28 days before transplant, after cytoreduction. The protocol was immunoSEQ multiplex PCR, while the TCRdb copy is restricted to in-frame clones and leaves out a portion. This sample has approximately 11,000 clones, with 92% found just once. Sequenced here: peripheral blood mononuclear cells, sampled before stem cell transplant. These TCRs come from a woman in her forties with acute myeloid leukemia. Some clones in this sample may be carry-over from other donors' samples.

This clone was counted once. The J gene is TRBJ2-7, the V gene TRBV5-1; 9 bases fit TRBD1. Germline values: CDR1 SGHRS, CDR2 YFSETQ. CDR3 length: 15 residues. V dropped 3 bases and J dropped 3; count of bases not matched to a gene: 7. The CDR3 DNA sequence: TGCGCCAGCAGCTCTACAGGGGGCTTGGGCTACGAGCAGTACTTC. Its translation is CASSSTGGLGYEQYF.

This clone occurred once. The chain combines TRBV5-1 with TRBJ2-1; weak D call: TRBD2 (5 bases). There are 15 residues in the CDR3. The germline CDR1 and CDR2 sequences are SGHRS and YFSETQ. V was pared by 6 bases and J by 2 bases, with 15 bases between. For the CDR3, the DNA is TGCGCCAGCACCCCGAGCGGTCACACCTACAATGAGCAGTTCTTC. Its protein product is CASTPSGHTYNEQFF.

V is TRBV19 and J is TRBJ2-7; 15 bases fit TRBD2. The CDR3 runs 18 residues. CDR1 is LNHDA, CDR2 SQIVND, per germline (reference sequence). J gave up 3 bases and V 6 bases, and 12 bases lay outside the gene matches. CDR3 sequence: CASSRRGLAGGPIYEQYF. The CDR3 coding sequence is TGTGCCAGTAGCAGACGGGGACTAGCGGGAGGACCTATCTACGAGCAGTACTTC.

The chain has TRBV5-1 and TRBJ2-5; 8 bases align to TRBD1. Trimming cost V 8 bases and J 5 bases; bases outside gene matches: 11. Germline V gene sequence: CDR1 SGHRS, CDR2 YFSETQ. The CDR3 extends over 14 amino acids. The CDR3 region is CASKGQAGGETQYF. DNA of the CDR3: TGCGCCAGTAAGGGACAGGCCGGTGGCGAGACCCAGTACTTC.

This clone was counted between two and nine times. The chain links TRBV2 to TRBJ2-2; maybe TRBD1 (5 bases). There are 14 residues in the CDR3. Germline V gene sequence: CDR1 SNHLY, CDR2 FYNNEI. The ends were cut back, 8 bases at V and 0 bases at J, with 10 bases in the middle. CDR3 loop: CASGGHPNTGELFF. The CDR3 bases are TGTGCCAGCGGCGGACACCCGAACACCGGGGAGCTGTTTTTT.

The chain combines TRBV2 with TRBJ2-3; a weak D match, TRBD2 (6 bases). This CDR3 has 16 amino acids. Germline assignment: CDR1 SNHLY and CDR2 FYNNEI. V lost 2 bases and J lost 2, with 14 bases in between. CDR3: CASSELAGSFTDTQYF. CDR3 DNA: TGTGCCAGCAGTGAATTGGCGGGATCTTTCACAGATACGCAGTATTTT. Full variable domain (rest looked up from reference TRBV2 and TRBJ2-3): EPEVTQTPSHQVTQMGQEVILRCVPISNHLYFYWYRQILGQKVEFLVSFYNNEISEKSEIFDDQFSVERPDGSNFTLKIRSTKLEDSAMYFCASSELAGSFTDTQYFGPGTRLTVL.

The CDR3 coding sequence is TGTGCCAGCAGCAAAGTGCTAGCAGAGGGAGCTTTCTTT. This translates into CASSKVLAEGAFF. V and J are TRBV21-1 and TRBJ1-1. TRBV21-1 is noted as a pseudogene. The CDR3 sequence is 13 residues long.

The V call is TRBV5-8, the J call TRBJ1-5; TRBD1 agrees at 7 bases. CDR1 is SGHTS and CDR2 is YDEGEE in the germline V gene. This CDR3 is built from 14 residues. The J segment lost 6 bases and the V segment lost 4 bases, leaving 7 bases of the junction unmatched. The CDR3 loop is CASSRQGNSQPQHF. Written as DNA, the CDR3 is TGTGCCAGCAGCCGACAGGGTAACAGTCAGCCCCAGCATTTT.

The J gene is TRBJ2-4, the V gene TRBV10-1, with a tentative D call TRBD2 (6 bases). Between the trimmed V and J ends, which lost 11 bases and 4 bases, there was a span of 21 bases. Germline V gives CDR1 WNHNN, CDR2 SYGVQD (reference sequence). This CDR3 is 15 amino acids long. CDR3 in amino acids: CAGDLCREKKNIQYF. As DNA, the CDR3 is TGCGCCGGCGATCTCTGCCGGGAGAAGAAAAACATTCAGTACTTC.

The chain joins TRBV7-2 to TRBJ1-6, with D unresolved. V was cut by 5 bases and J by 9 bases, with 17 bases left in between. The CDR3 runs 15 residues. Germline assignment: CDR1 SGHTA and CDR2 FQGNSA. The CDR3, as DNA: TGTGCCAGCAGCCCGAGGGCCGGGAGCTCTTCACCCCTCCACTTT. It translates to CASSPRAGSSSPLHF.

This chain links TRBV10-2 with TRBJ2-2; D is possibly TRBD2 (6 bases). The CDR3 extends over 16 amino acids. The germline V gene encodes CDR1 WSHSY and CDR2 SAAADI. Trimming took 1 base from V and 2 from J, leaving 11 bases between them. CDR3 in amino acids: CASSELGGLNTGELFF. In DNA, the CDR3 is TGCGCCAGCAGTGAGTTGGGGGGATTAAACACCGGGGAGCTGTTTTTT.

V usage is TRBV19 and J usage is TRBJ2-7; tentative D call: TRBD1 (5 bases). Germline loops: CDR1 LNHDA, CDR2 SQIVND (reference sequence). This CDR3 region has 15 residues. V was clipped by 5 bases and J by 5 bases, with 19 bases between them. CDR3 nucleotide sequence: TGTGCCAGTAGTTCCCCCGAGCAGGGTCGGCACGAGCAGTACTTC. Translation gives CASSSPEQGRHEQYF.

Note on this clone: At one end, the junction sequence differs from germline, possibly due to a read error. V gene TRBV5-4 combines with J gene TRBJ1-1; D remains unclear. The CDR3 totals 13 residues. The germline CDR1 and CDR2 sequences are SGHNT and YYREEE (reference sequence). The CDR3 region has the DNA TGCGCCAGCAGCCCGACCCGGAACACTGAAGCTTTCTTT. Translated, it gives CASSPTRNTEAFF.

The count of this clone is one. The chain has TRBV18 and TRBJ1-3, with D possibly being TRBD1 (5 bases). CDR1 and CDR2 from the germline V gene are KGHSH and LQKENI. The V and J ends lost 3 bases and 5 bases respectively, with 11 bases between them. The CDR3 spans 14 residues. Here the CDR3 DNA reads TGTGCCAGCTCACCCGACAGCGACCGAAACACCATATATTTT. Its protein is CASSPDSDRNTIYF.

The V call is TRBV11-2, the J call TRBJ2-5, with D unclear. The assigned J gene may be wrong: the sequence end matches TRBJ2-7 better. The CDR3 covers 14 residues. CDR1 and CDR2 (germline): SGHAT, FQNNGV. The DNA of the CDR3 is TGTGCCAGCAGCTTATCCTCACAGAGCTACGAGCAGTACTTC. Translation gives CASSLSSQSYEQYF.

This chain connects TRBV5-4 to TRBJ2-2; 8 bases agree with TRBD2. Unmatched junction bases numbered 6, after V lost 2 bases and J lost 6 bases. This CDR3 has 15 amino acids. CDR1 and CDR2 from the germline V gene are SGHNT and YYREEE (reference sequence). CDR3 protein: CASSFISGTPGELFF. CDR3 in DNA: TGTGCCAGCAGCTTCATTAGCGGGACCCCCGGGGAGCTGTTTTTT.

The rearrangement joins TRBV30 to TRBJ2-7; tentative D call: TRBD2 (5 bases). The CDR3 has 14 amino acids. CDR1 GTSNPN and CDR2 SVGIG come from the germline V gene (reference sequence). V was clipped by 3 bases and J by 4 bases, with 16 bases between them. The CDR3 protein is CAWSNPDRGYEQYF. CDR3 DNA sequence: TGTGCCTGGAGCAATCCCGACCGGGGATACGAGCAGTACTTC.

This clone was seen once. The chain links TRBV7-9 to TRBJ2-7; 8 nucleotides line up with TRBD1. The CDR3 extends over 14 amino acids. The germline V gene has CDR1 SEHNR and CDR2 FQNEAQ (reference sequence). Germline trimming cut 3 bases from V and 4 bases from J; bases unmatched to any gene: 5. CDR3 DNA sequence: TGTGCCAGCAGCTTCGCAGGGGGCACTTACGAGCAGTACTTC. The encoded protein is CASSFAGGTYEQYF.

The chain carries TRBV7-9 and TRBJ2-7; no definite D call. This CDR3 is built from 13 residues. Between the trimmed V and J ends, which lost 0 bases and 6 bases, there was a span of 9 bases. Germline V gene data show CDR1 as SEHNR and CDR2 as FQNEAQ (reference sequence). Written as DNA, the CDR3 is TGTGCCAGCAGCTTAGCGGGTGGAGTCGAGCAGTACTTC. Translated: CASSLAGGVEQYF.

Notes on this clone: This same CDR3 is encoded by further DNA sequences in the sample. The chain uses TRBV5-1 and TRBJ1-1; 7 positions agree with TRBD1. The CDR3 is 14 amino acids. Germline CDR1 is SGHRS and CDR2 is YFSETQ. The J segment lost 3 bases and the V segment lost 0 bases, leaving 2 bases of the junction unmatched. CDR3 region: CASSLAGGYTEAFF. Written as DNA, the CDR3 is TGCGCCAGCAGCTTGGCAGGGGGTTACACTGAAGCTTTCTTT.

The J gene is TRBJ1-2, the V gene TRBV6-5, with 8 bases that match TRBD1. CDR1 and CDR2 from the germline V gene are MNHEY and SVGAGI. Losses at the gene ends were 4 bases for V and 2 bases for J; bases not matched to a gene: 3. The length of the CDR3 is 14 residues. CDR3 nucleotide sequence: TGTGCCAGCAGTTCCTGGACAGGGAACTATGGCTACACCTTC. Translation: CASSSWTGNYGYTF.